Listed below are T cell receptor beta chains from one sample, sequenced in a study of radiotherapy plus CTLA-4 blockade in lung cancer. Measured with immunoSEQ multiplex PCR; TCRdb has only the in-frame clones, and not every one. The sample holds 40,000 to 45,000 clones; roughly 70% are singletons and the top ten take 9.8%. The sample consisted of peripheral blood, taken from a patient treated with radiotherapy plus ipilimumab. These receptors were taken from a human donor with non-small cell lung cancer who had stable disease on radiotherapy plus ipilimumab. Each CDR3 is given with its conserved first and last residue.

V,CDR3
TRBV27,CASRATGNYGYTF
TRBV5-6,CASSYSGALGDTQYF
TRBV7-8,CASSLQGAPETQYF
TRBV5-1,CASGTGGFYQETQYF
TRBV28,CASSRLDRGGGYTF
TRBV5-1,CASSSFGQPYQETQYF
TRBV7-9,CASSLNPRHSGNTIYF
TRBV5-4,CASSPQVNTEAFF
TRBV18,CASSPSGTGQFF
TRBV7-2,CASSSGGGGPSSYNEQFF
TRBV25-1,CASSPGGPYEQYF
TRBV7-2,CASSNGQGPDTQYF
TRBV12-5,CASGLVVGSGGETQYF
TRBV6-5,CASSYTPSGANTEAFF
TRBV11-3,CASSWTGPKNIQYF
TRBV2,CASSPQVYEQYF
TRBV7-9,CASSPGHSSYNEQFF
TRBV19,CASRPRLNSPLHF
TRBV27,CASSLRGTNTGELFF
TRBV9,CASSVQGWGNELEKLFF
TRBV18,CASSPGGSGQTQYF
TRBV7-9,CASSSTGPQHF
TRBV7-3,CATEGGLTGEKLFF
TRBV28,CASTLLEPNQPQHF
TRBV19,CASRTLDRENEQFF
TRBV11-2,CASSPQGLEQYF
TRBV19,CASSNWDTPNYGYTF
TRBV30,CAWKGRVIQDTQYF
TRBV5-1,CASSLDGKIGNTIYF
TRBV7-9,CASSLRLTNTDTQYF
TRBV5-4,CASSSPGLQRTGELFF
TRBV5-8,CASSYRQGTQYF
TRBV5-1,CASSLRQGDEKLFF
TRBV7-9,CASSSDRVGGYTF
TRBV30,CAWNRGRVDSNQPQHF
TRBV4-1,CASSHPTGGLGYGYTF
TRBV30,CAWSQGTSGEQFF
TRBV11-3,CASSSDRGYTDTQYF
TRBV7-2,CASSRNLGTDTQYF
TRBV29-1,CSVGGYNEQFF